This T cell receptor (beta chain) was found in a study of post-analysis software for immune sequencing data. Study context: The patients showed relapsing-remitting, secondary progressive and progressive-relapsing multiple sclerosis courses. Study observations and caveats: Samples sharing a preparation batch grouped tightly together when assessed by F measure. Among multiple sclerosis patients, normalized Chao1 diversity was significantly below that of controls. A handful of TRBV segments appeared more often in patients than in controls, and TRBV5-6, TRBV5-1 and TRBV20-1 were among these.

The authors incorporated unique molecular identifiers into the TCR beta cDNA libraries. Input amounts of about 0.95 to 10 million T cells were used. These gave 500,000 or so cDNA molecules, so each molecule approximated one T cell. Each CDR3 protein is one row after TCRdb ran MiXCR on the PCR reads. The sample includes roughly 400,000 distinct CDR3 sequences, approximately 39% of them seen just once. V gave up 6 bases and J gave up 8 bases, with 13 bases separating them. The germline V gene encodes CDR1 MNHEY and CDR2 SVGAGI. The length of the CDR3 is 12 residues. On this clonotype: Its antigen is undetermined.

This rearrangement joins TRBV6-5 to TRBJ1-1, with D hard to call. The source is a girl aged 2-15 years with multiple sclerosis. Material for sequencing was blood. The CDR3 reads CASRSQAEEAFF. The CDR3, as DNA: TGTGCCAGCAGGTCCCAGGCGGAAGAAGCTTTCTTT.